The 30 T cell receptor beta chains below all came from one sample that was sequenced in a study of beta chain features in type 1 diabetes. Which antigens these TCRs recognize remains unknown. Regarding the study as a whole: Shorter TCRB CDR3s, moderately but significantly so, marked every one of the four CD4+ subsets in Type 1 diabetes patients.

Expressed TCRB transcripts were sequenced after all isolated RNA was converted to cDNA. Repertoires were generated with immunoSEQ multiplex PCR, while TCRdb's copy carries only in-frame clones and drops some. The sample lists 600,000 to 700,000 clones; roughly 12% were seen once. Sequenced sample: naive CD4+ T cells from blood. All receptors come from a man aged 30 to 45 with type 1 diabetes.

The chain joins TRBV6-5 to TRBJ2-6; D uncertain. The CDR3 covers 16 residues. Trimming pared 4 bases from V and 0 bases from J, leaving 10 bases between. CDR1 and CDR2 (germline): MNHEY, SVGAGI. CDR3 in DNA: TGTGCCAGCAGTTCGCCAAGTGGCTCTGGGGCCAACGTCCTGACTTTC. As protein: CASSSPSGSGANVLTF.

The CDR3 spells CSMGGGASSYNEQFF. CDR3 sequence (DNA): TGCAGCATGGGGGGTGGAGCGAGCTCCTACAATGAGCAGTTCTTC. This chain joins TRBV29-1 and TRBJ2-1; weak D call: TRBD2 (6 bases). CDR1 and CDR2 (germline): SQVTM, ANQGSEA. The length of the CDR3 is 15 residues. The V gene lost 8 bases and the J gene lost 0 bases, with 17 bases spanning the gap.

The chain recombines TRBV28 with TRBJ1-2, with TRBD1 as a possible D gene (6 bases). This CDR3 has 16 amino acids. V was shortened by 4 bases and J by 2 bases, with 17 bases between the two germline ends. Germline V CDR1 and CDR2: MDHEN, SYDVKM. Written as DNA, the CDR3 is TGTGCCAGCAGTTCTCCGGGACCAGGGGCCAACTATGGCTACACCTTC. Its translation: CASSSPGPGANYGYTF.

This clone was observed a handful of times. This sequence joins TRBV5-6 and TRBJ2-5; a possible D gene is TRBD2 (5 bases). This CDR3 spans 13 amino acids. V lost 1 base and J 1 base, leaving 5 bases between the germline ends. CDR1 SGHDT and CDR2 YYEEEE come from the germline V gene. As DNA, the CDR3 is TGTGCCAGCAGCTTGACTAGCCAAGAGACCCAGTACTTC. Encoded protein: CASSLTSQETQYF.

This clone showed up just a few times. The V and J genes are TRBV7-2 and TRBJ2-1; D is uncertain. CDR1 and CDR2 (germline): SGHTA, FQGNSA. This CDR3 is built from 15 residues. V lost 1 base, J lost 6 bases, and 13 bases lay in between. Here the CDR3 reads CASSLGPGSANEQFF. The CDR3 coding sequence is TGTGCCAGCAGCTTAGGCCCTGGAAGCGCCAATGAGCAGTTCTTC.

This clone was detected only a few times. V usage is TRBV7-2 and J usage is TRBJ1-6; possible D gene TRBD1, 6 bases. Germline CDR1 SGHTA, CDR2 FQGNSA. The CDR3 covers 15 residues. The V gene lost 3 bases and the J gene lost 7 bases, with 13 bases spanning the gap. CDR3 loop: CASSLQDRSNSPLHF. The CDR3 region has the DNA TGTGCCAGCAGCTTGCAAGACAGGTCGAATTCACCCCTCCACTTT.

This clone was counted between two and nine times. The chain joins TRBV19 to TRBJ2-1, with TRBD2 identical over 12 bases. V trimming: 6 bases; J trimming: 4 bases; junction bases outside the gene matches: 4. Germline V lookup: CDR1 LNHDA, CDR2 SQIVND (reference sequence). The CDR3 is 15 amino acids. CDR3 nucleotide sequence: TGTGCCAGTAGACCTGGACTAGCGGGGTACAATGAGCAGTTCTTC. It specifies CASRPGLAGYNEQFF.

This clone was seen only a few times. The chain carries TRBV2 and TRBJ2-7; D is unresolved. The CDR3 is 14 amino acids. The germline gives CDR1 SNHLY, CDR2 FYNNEI. Trimming took off 2 bases at V and 6 bases at J, with 14 bases between the two ends. The CDR3 nucleotides read TGTGCCAGCAGTGAATTTAGGTCTGGGATCGAGCAGTACTTC. It translates to CASSEFRSGIEQYF.

CDR3 in DNA: TGTGCCAGCAGCTTAGACCAACTAGCGGGGGGCGTAACAGATACGCAGTATTTT. Amino acid sequence: CASSLDQLAGGVTDTQYF. The rearrangement joins TRBV11-2 to TRBJ2-3; TRBD2 matches at 12 bases. The CDR3 is made up of 18 amino acids. V dropped 0 bases and J dropped 3; count of bases not matched to a gene: 7. Germline V gene lookup returns CDR1 SGHAT and CDR2 FQNNGV.

The rearrangement joins TRBV5-6 to TRBJ1-3, with D uncertain. V was pared by 0 bases and J by 2 bases, with 9 bases between. Germline V gene sequence: CDR1 SGHDT, CDR2 YYEEEE. This CDR3 spans 15 amino acids. The CDR3 DNA sequence: TGTGCCAGCAGCTTGGACCGAGCAGCTGGAAACACCATATATTTT. It yields the protein CASSLDRAAGNTIYF.

V usage is TRBV10-1 and J usage is TRBJ2-1, with unresolved D. The V end lost 2 bases, the J end lost 5 bases, and 10 bases lay between the germline ends. This CDR3 is built from 14 residues. Per germline, CDR1 WNHNN and CDR2 SYGVQD (reference sequence). The CDR3 loop reads CASSEGVLNNEQFF. CDR3 bases: TGCGCCAGCAGTGAGGGGGTACTAAACAATGAGCAGTTCTTC.

J is TRBJ2-1 and V is TRBV13; 9 bases match TRBD1. Germline V gene lookup returns CDR1 PRHDT and CDR2 FYEKMQ (reference sequence). The CDR3 contains 15 residues. The V segment lost 3 bases and the J segment 1 base; nucleotides outside the gene matches: 1. The CDR3 bases are TGTGCCAGCAGCTTGGACAGGGGATCCTACAATGAGCAGTTCTTC. This codes for CASSLDRGSYNEQFF. The whole variable domain, filled in from reference TRBV13 and TRBJ2-1, reads AAGVIQSPRHLIKEKRETATLKCYPIPRHDTVYWYQQGPGQDPQFLISFYEKMQSDKGSIPDRFSAQQFSDYHSELNMSSLELGDSALYFCASSLDRGSYNEQFFGPGTRLTVL.

The chain recombines TRBV29-1 with TRBJ1-2, with TRBD1 identical over 9 bases. Trimming took 7 bases from V and 4 from J; bases not matched to a gene: 7. This CDR3 spans 13 amino acids. CDR1 and CDR2 from the germline V gene are SQVTM and ANQGSEA. The CDR3 reads CSAGGQGGYGYTF. The CDR3 DNA reads TGCAGCGCGGGGGGACAGGGAGGCTATGGCTACACCTTC.

This clone is a singleton in its sample. The V gene is TRBV7-2, the J gene TRBJ2-3; a possible D gene is TRBD2 (5 bases). V lost 5 bases and J lost 1, with 10 bases in between. CDR3 size: 14 residues. Germline CDR1 is SGHTA and CDR2 is FQGNSA. CDR3 sequence reads: CASSPWTRTDTQYF. The CDR3 region has the DNA TGTGCCAGCAGCCCCTGGACTCGCACAGATACGCAGTATTTT.

This clone appeared a few times. This rearrangement joins TRBV30 to TRBJ1-4; D perhaps matches TRBD1 (5 bases). Deletions cut 3 bases from V and 8 bases from J, with 19 bases between. Germline V gene sequence: CDR1 GTSNPN, CDR2 SVGIG (reference sequence). The CDR3 is 15 amino acids. CDR3 region: CAWSVGSRAGEKLFF. The DNA of the CDR3 is TGTGCCTGGAGCGTAGGGTCCAGGGCGGGAGAAAAACTGTTTTTT.

This clone was recorded a few times. The chain employs TRBV29-1 and TRBJ2-7, with 7 bases fitting TRBD1. Germline V lookup: CDR1 SQVTM, CDR2 ANQGSEA. J lost 3 bases, V lost 8 bases, and 10 bases had no gene match. CDR3 length: 13 amino acids. The CDR3 region is CSYSTGQYYEQYF. CDR3 bases: TGCAGCTATTCCACGGGACAGTACTACGAGCAGTACTTC.

This clone has just a few counts. J is TRBJ2-7 and V is TRBV29-1; D possibly uses TRBD1 or TRBD2 (6 bases each). Germline CDR1 SQVTM, CDR2 ANQGSEA. Trimming removed 7 bases at V and 7 bases at J, with 17 bases between. This CDR3 has 12 residues. The chain's CDR3 is CSGGGGGREQYF. CDR3 sequence (DNA): TGCAGCGGCGGCGGAGGGGGAAGGGAGCAGTACTTC.

V usage is TRBV5-1 and J usage is TRBJ1-2, with D perhaps matching TRBD1 (6 bases). The CDR3 consists of 15 residues. The V and J ends lost 4 bases and 1 base respectively, with 14 bases between them. Germline CDR1 and CDR2: SGHRS and YFSETQ. Written as DNA, the CDR3 is TGCGCCAGCAGCGCGGGGGCAGCAAGTAACTATGGCTACACCTTC. Amino acids: CASSAGAASNYGYTF.

The J gene is TRBJ1-2, the V gene TRBV27, with 7 bases fitting TRBD1. J lost 8 bases, V lost 4 bases, and 7 bases had no gene match. Germline CDR1 and CDR2: MNHEY and SMNVEV (reference sequence). CDR3 length equals 13 residues. The CDR3 region has the DNA TGTGCCAGCAGTTCTGACAGGGCTGGAGGCTACACCTTC. This gives the protein CASSSDRAGGYTF.

The chain links TRBV2 to TRBJ2-7; 8 positions agree with TRBD2. Germline V gene sequence: CDR1 SNHLY, CDR2 FYNNEI. This CDR3 comprises 14 residues. The V gene end was trimmed by 7 bases and the J gene end by 2 bases; junction bases not matched to a gene: 7. Here the CDR3 DNA reads TGTGCCAGCATTTTATCAGCGGGGGCCTACGAGCAGTACTTC. It translates to CASILSAGAYEQYF.

V gene TRBV5-1 combines with J gene TRBJ2-7, with 7 nucleotides matching TRBD1. This CDR3 is built from 14 residues. V shed 2 bases and J 6 bases; nucleotides not matched to a gene: 8. Germline V CDR1 and CDR2: SGHRS, YFSETQ. CDR3 in DNA: TGCGCCAGCAGCTTCCGACAGGGCCTAGGCGAGCAGTACTTC. Amino acids: CASSFRQGLGEQYF.

The genes are TRBV7-7 and TRBJ1-2, with 7 bases matching TRBD1. The V gene's germline CDR1 is SSHAT and CDR2 FNYEAQ (reference sequence). The J segment lost 4 bases and the V segment lost 5 bases, leaving 7 bases of the junction unmatched. This CDR3 has 14 amino acids. Written as DNA, the CDR3 is TGTGCCAGCAGCGGCCGGGACAGAGGCTATGGCTACACCTTC. Its protein is CASSGRDRGYGYTF.

The chain recombines TRBV5-1 with TRBJ1-2, with a weak D call TRBD1 (6 bases). Germline assignment: CDR1 SGHRS and CDR2 YFSETQ. V lost 4 bases and J 0 bases, leaving 25 bases between the germline ends. This CDR3 comprises 19 residues. CDR3 in DNA: TGCGCCAGCAGCCCGACGCGCACCGGACAGAGGGAGACTAACTATGGCTACACCTTC. As protein: CASSPTRTGQRETNYGYTF.

The J gene is TRBJ2-3, the V gene TRBV4-3, with TRBD2 identical over 7 bases. The germline V gene has CDR1 LGHNA and CDR2 YSLEER. There are 16 residues in the CDR3. Trimming cost V 2 bases and J 3 bases; bases outside gene matches: 8. The CDR3 is CASSQNRLAETDTQYF. CDR3 in DNA: TGCGCCAGCAGCCAAAACCGGCTAGCGGAGACAGATACGCAGTATTTT.

CDR3 DNA sequence: TGTGCCAGCAGGCCCCAGCATTTT. This gives the protein CASRPQHF. The chain has TRBV7-9 and TRBJ1-5; D unresolved. From germline, CDR1 is SEHNR and CDR2 FQNEAQ (reference sequence). This CDR3 spans 8 amino acids. V dropped 6 bases and J dropped 9 bases, with 0 bases sitting between them.

The rearrangement links TRBV7-9 to TRBJ2-7; D is unresolved. V was pared by 5 bases and J by 4 bases, with 12 bases between. Germline V gene lookup returns CDR1 SEHNR and CDR2 FQNEAQ (reference sequence). This CDR3 region has 13 residues. Written as DNA, the CDR3 is TGTGCCAGCAGCCTCGGCTCGAAATACGAGCAGTACTTC. As protein: CASSLGSKYEQYF.

The chain links TRBV25-1 to TRBJ2-7, with 8 bases lining up with TRBD2. The CDR3 sequence is 13 residues long. Germline CDR1 MGHDK, CDR2 SYGVNS. J was trimmed by 3 bases and V by 6 bases; bases with no gene match: 4. The CDR3 loop is CASRTGTSYEQYF. DNA for the CDR3: TGTGCCAGCAGAACCGGGACTAGCTACGAGCAGTACTTC.

The chain links TRBV7-8 to TRBJ1-2; TRBD1 is a possible D gene (6 bases). V was pared by 5 bases and J by 0 bases, with 16 bases between. This CDR3 has 16 amino acids. Germline loops: CDR1 SGHVS, CDR2 FQNEAQ. DNA for the CDR3: TGTGCCAGCAGCCCTGTGGAACAGGGAGCTAACTATGGCTACACCTTC. Its protein product is CASSPVEQGANYGYTF.

The chain couples TRBV2 to TRBJ2-2; 7 bases match TRBD2. Germline-derived CDR1 and CDR2 are SNHLY and FYNNEI. CDR3 length: 15 residues. Trimming cost V 4 bases and J 5 bases; bases outside gene matches: 7. The CDR3, as DNA: TGTGCCAGCAGTGGGGAGGGAGCGGGGACCGGGGAGCTGTTTTTT. Its protein product is CASSGEGAGTGELFF.

Comment on this clone: Additional DNA sequences in this sample encode the identical CDR3. V usage is TRBV29-1 and J usage is TRBJ2-3, with D hard to call. The germline V gene has CDR1 SQVTM and CDR2 ANQGSEA. The CDR3 is 11 amino acids. Trimming took off 4 bases at V and 2 bases at J, with 4 bases between the two ends. The CDR3 DNA reads TGCAGCGTTGGGACCACAGATACGCAGTATTTT. Protein product: CSVGTTDTQYF.